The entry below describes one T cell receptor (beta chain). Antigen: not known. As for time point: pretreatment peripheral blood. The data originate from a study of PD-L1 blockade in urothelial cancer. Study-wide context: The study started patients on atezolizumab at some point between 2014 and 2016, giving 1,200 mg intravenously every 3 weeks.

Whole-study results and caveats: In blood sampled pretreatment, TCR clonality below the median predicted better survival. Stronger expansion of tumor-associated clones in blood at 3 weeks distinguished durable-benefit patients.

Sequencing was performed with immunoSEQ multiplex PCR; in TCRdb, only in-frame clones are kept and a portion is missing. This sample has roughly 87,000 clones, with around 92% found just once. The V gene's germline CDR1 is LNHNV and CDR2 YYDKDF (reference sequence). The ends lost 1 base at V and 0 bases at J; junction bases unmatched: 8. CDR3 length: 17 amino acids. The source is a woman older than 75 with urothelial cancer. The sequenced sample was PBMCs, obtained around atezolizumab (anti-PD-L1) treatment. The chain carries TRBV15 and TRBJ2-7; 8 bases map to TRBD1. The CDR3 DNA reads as TGTGCCACCAGCAGAGGAGCAGGGGGCCCCAGCTCCTACGAGCAGTACTTC. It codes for CATSRGAGGPSSYEQYF.